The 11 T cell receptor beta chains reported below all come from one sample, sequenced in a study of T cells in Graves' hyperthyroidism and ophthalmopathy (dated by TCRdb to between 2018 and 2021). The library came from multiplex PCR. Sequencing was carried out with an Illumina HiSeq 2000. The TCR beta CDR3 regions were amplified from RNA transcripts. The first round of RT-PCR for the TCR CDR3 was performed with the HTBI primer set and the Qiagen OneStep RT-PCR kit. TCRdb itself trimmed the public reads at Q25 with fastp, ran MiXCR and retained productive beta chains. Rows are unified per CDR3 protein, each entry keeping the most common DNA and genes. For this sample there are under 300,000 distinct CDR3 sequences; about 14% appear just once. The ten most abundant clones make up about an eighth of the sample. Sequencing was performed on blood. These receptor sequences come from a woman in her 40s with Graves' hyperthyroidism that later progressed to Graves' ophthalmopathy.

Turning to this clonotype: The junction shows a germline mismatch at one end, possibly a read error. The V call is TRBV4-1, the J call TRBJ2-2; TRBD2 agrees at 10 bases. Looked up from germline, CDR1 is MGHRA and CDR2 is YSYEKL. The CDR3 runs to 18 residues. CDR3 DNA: TGCGCCAGCAGCCAAGGGGCTAGCGGGAGTACGGGCACCGGGGAGCTGTTCTTT. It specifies CASSQGASGSTGTGELFF.

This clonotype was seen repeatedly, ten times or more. The CDR3 sequence is CASSQGLAGSYEQYF. In DNA, the CDR3 is TGTGCCAGCAGCCAAGGACTAGCGGGTTCCTACGAGCAGTACTTC. The rearrangement uses TRBV3-1 and TRBJ2-7; 10 nucleotides align to TRBD2. Germline loops: CDR1 LGHDT, CDR2 YNNKEL (reference sequence). V trimming: 1 base; J trimming: 1 base; junction bases outside the gene matches: 1. CDR3 length equals 15 residues.

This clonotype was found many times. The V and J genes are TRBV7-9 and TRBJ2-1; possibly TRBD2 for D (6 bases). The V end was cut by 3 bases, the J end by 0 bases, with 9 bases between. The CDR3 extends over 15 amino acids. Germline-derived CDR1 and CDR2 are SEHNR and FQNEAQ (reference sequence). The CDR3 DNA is TGTGCCAGCAGCTTTAGGGACTTCTCCTACAATGAGCAGTTCTTC. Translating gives CASSFRDFSYNEQFF.

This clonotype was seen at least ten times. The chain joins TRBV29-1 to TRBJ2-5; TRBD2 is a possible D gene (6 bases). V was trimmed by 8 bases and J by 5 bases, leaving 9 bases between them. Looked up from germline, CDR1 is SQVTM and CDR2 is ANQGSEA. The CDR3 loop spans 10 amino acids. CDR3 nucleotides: TGCAGCCTTGGGGGGGAGACCCAGTACTTC. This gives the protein CSLGGETQYF.

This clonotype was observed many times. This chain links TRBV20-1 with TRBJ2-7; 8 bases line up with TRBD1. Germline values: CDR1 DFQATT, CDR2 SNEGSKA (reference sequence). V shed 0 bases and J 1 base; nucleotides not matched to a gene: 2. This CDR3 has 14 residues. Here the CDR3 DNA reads TGCAGTGCTAGAGAGGACAGGGTTTCCTACGAGCAGTACTTC. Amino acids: CSAREDRVSYEQYF.

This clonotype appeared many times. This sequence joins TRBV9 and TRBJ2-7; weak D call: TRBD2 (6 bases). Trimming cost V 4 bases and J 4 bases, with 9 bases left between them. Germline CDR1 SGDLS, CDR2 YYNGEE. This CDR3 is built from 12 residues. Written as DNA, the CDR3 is TGTGCCAGCAGCCCCGGGGGATACGAGCAGTACTTC. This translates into CASSPGGYEQYF.

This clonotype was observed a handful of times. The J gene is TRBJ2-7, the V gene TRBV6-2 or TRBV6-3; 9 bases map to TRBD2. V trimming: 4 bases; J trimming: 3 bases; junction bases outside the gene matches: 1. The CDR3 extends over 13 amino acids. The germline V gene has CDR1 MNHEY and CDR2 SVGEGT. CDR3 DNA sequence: TGTGCCAGCAGTTTTAGCGGGGGCTACGAGCAGTACTTC. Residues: CASSFSGGYEQYF.

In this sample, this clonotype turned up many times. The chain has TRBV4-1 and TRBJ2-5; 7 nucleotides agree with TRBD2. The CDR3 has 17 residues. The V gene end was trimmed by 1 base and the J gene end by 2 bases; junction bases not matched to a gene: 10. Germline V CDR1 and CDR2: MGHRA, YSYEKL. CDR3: CASSQGFVGLTQETQYF. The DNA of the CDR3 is TGCGCCAGCAGCCAAGGTTTTGTGGGACTAACGCAAGAGACCCAGTACTTC.

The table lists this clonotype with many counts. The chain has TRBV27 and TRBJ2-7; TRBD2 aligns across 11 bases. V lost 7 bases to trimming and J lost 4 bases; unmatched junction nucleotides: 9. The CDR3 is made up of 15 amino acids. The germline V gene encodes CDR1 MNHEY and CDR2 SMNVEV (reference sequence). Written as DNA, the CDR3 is TGTGCCAGCATGAATCTAGCGGGAGGCACGTACGAGCAGTACTTC. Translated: CASMNLAGGTYEQYF.

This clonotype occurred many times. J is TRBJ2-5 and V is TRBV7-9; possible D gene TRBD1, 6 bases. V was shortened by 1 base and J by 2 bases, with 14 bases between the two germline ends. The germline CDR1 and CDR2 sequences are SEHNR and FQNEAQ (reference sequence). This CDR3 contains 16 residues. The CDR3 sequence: CASSLGFRGPQETQYF. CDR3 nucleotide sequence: TGTGCCAGCAGCTTAGGATTCAGGGGTCCGCAAGAGACCCAGTACTTC.

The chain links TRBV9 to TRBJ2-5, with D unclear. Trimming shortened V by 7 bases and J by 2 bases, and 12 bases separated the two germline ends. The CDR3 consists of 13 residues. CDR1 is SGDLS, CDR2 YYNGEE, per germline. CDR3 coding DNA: TGTGCCAGCGGGTCTGAATTTCAAGAGACCCAGTACTTC. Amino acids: CASGSEFQETQYF.